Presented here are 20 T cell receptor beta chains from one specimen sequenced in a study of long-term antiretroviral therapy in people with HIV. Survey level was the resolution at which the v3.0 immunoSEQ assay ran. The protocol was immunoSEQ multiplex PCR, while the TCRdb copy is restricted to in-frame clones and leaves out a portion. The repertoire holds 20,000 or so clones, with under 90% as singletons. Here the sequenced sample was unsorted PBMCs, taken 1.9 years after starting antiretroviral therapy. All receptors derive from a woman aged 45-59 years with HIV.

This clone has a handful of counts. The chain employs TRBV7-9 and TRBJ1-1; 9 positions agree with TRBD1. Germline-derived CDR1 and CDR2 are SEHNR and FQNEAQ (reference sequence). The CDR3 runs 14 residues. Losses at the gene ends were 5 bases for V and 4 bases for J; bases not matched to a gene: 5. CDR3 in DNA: TGTGCCAGCAGCCGTCAACAGGGGGCCACTGAAGCTTTCTTT. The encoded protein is CASSRQQGATEAFF.

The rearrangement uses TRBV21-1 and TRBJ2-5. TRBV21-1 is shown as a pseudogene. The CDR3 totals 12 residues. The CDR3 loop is CASSEWEETQYF. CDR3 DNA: TGTGCCAGCAGCGAATGGGAAGAGACCCAGTACTTC.

Here the CDR3 reads CASSTGRGSYEQYF. In DNA form, the CDR3 reads TGCGCCAGCAGCACGGGCCGGGGTTCCTACGAGCAGTACTTC. The V call is TRBV4-1, the J call TRBJ2-7, with D maybe TRBD2 (5 bases). The CDR3 consists of 14 residues. V lost 5 bases, J lost 1 base, and 12 bases lay in between. From germline, CDR1 is MGHRA and CDR2 YSYEKL.

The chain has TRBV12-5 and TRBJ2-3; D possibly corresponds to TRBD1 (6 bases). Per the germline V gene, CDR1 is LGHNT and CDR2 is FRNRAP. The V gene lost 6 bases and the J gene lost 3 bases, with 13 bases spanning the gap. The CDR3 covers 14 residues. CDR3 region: CASGPGHGTDTQYF. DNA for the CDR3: TGTGCTAGTGGACCGGGACACGGGACAGATACGCAGTATTTT.

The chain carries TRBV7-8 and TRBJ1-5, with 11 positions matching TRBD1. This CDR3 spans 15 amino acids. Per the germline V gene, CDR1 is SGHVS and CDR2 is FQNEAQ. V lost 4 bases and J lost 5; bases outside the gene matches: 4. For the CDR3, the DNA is TGTGCCAGCAGCTCCGGGACAGGGGGTTATCAGCCCCAGCATTTT. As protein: CASSSGTGGYQPQHF.

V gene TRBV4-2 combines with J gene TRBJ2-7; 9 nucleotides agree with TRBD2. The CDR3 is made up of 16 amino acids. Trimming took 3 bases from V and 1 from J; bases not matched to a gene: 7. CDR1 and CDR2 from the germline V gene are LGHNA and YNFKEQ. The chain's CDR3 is CASSHGTSPESYEQYF. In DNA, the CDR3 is TGTGCCAGCAGCCACGGGACTAGCCCTGAATCCTACGAGCAGTACTTC.

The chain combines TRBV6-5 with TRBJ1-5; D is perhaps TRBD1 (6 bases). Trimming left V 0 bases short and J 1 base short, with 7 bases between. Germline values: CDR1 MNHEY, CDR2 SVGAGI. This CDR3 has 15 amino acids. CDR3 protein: CASSYSGASNQPQHF. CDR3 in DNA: TGTGCCAGCAGTTACTCGGGGGCAAGCAATCAGCCCCAGCATTTT.

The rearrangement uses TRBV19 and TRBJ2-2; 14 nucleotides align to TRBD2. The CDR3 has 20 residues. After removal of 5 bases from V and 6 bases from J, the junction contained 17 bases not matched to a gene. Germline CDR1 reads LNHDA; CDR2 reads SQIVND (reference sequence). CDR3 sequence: CASSLPGLAGVYLGAGELFF. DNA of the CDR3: TGTGCCAGTAGTCTCCCGGGACTAGCGGGGGTATACTTGGGCGCCGGGGAGCTGTTTTTT.

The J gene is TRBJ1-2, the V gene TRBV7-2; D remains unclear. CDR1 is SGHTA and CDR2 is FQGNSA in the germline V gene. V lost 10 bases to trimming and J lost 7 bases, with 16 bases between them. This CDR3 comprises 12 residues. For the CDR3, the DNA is TGTGCCACAGATCTCAATCGGGGTGGCTACACCTTC. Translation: CATDLNRGGYTF.

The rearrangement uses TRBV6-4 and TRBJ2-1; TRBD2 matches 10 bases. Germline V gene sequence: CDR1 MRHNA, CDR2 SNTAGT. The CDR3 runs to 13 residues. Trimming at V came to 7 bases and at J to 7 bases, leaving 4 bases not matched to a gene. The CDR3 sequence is CASTSGGQNEQFF. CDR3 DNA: TGTGCCAGCACTAGCGGGGGTCAAAATGAGCAGTTCTTC.

In DNA, the CDR3 is TGTGCCAGCAGCTTCCGACTAGCGATGCCCGGGGAGCTGTTTTTT. It specifies CASSFRLAMPGELFF. The chain couples TRBV7-2 to TRBJ2-2; TRBD2 matches at 8 bases. Germline values: CDR1 SGHTA, CDR2 FQGNSA. This CDR3 spans 15 amino acids. The trim removed 3 bases at V and 6 bases at J, leaving 6 bases unmatched.

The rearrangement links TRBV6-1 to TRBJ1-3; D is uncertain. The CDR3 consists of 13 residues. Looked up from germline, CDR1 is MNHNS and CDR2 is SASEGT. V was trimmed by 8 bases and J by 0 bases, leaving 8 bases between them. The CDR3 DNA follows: TGTGCCAGCGGTATGTACTCTGGAAACACCATATATTTT. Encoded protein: CASGMYSGNTIYF.

This CDR3 is CASSHRDRGHEKLFF. CDR3 DNA: TGTGCCAGCAGTCACCGGGACAGGGGGCACGAAAAACTGTTTTTT. The chain has TRBV6-6 and TRBJ1-4; 12 bases align to TRBD1. Per the germline V gene, CDR1 is MNHNY and CDR2 is SVGAGI (reference sequence). The CDR3 runs to 15 residues. Trimming cost V 5 bases and J 8 bases; bases outside gene matches: 6.

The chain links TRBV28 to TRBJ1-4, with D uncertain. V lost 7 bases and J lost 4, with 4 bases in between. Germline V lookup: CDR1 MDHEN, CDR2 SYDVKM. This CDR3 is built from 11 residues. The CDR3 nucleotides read TGTGCCAGCACAATTAATGAAAAACTGTTTTTT. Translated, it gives CASTINEKLFF.

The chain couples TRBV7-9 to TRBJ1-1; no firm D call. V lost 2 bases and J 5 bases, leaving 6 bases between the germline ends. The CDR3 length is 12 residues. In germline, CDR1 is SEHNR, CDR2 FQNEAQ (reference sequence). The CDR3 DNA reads TGTGCCAGCAGCTTAAGGTGGACTGAAGCTTTCTTT. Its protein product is CASSLRWTEAFF.

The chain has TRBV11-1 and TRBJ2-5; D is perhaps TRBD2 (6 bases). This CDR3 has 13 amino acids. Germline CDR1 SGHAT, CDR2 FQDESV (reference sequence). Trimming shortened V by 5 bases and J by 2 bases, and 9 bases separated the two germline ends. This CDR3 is CASSPGLQETQYF. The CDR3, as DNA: TGTGCCAGCAGCCCTGGACTACAAGAGACCCAGTACTTC.

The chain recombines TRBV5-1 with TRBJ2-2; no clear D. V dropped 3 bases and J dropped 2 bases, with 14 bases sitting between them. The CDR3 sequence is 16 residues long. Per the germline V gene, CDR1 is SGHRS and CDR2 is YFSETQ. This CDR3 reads CASSSYAVGNTGELFF. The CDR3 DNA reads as TGCGCCAGCAGCTCCTACGCAGTTGGAAACACCGGGGAGCTGTTTTTT.

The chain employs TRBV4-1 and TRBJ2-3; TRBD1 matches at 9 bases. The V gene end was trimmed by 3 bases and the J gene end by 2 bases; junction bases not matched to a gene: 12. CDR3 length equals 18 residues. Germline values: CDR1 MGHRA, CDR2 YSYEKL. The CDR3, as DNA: TGCGCCAGCAGCCAGCCGCCCGGTAGGGACAGGGTCACAGATACGCAGTATTTT. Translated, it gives CASSQPPGRDRVTDTQYF.

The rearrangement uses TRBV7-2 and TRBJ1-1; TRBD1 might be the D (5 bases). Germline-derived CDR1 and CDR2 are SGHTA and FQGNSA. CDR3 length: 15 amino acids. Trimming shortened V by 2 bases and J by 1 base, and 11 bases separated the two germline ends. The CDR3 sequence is CASSLTRVGNTEAFF. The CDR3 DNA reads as TGTGCCAGCAGCTTAACCAGGGTTGGGAACACTGAAGCTTTCTTT.

In DNA form, the CDR3 reads TGTGCCAGCAGCCGGCGGACAGGCATCACAGATACGCAGTATTTT. Amino acid sequence: CASSRRTGITDTQYF. This chain connects TRBV5-4 to TRBJ2-3; TRBD1 matches 7 bases. The J segment lost 2 bases and the V segment lost 4 bases, leaving 7 bases of the junction unmatched. The germline CDR1 and CDR2 sequences are SGHNT and YYREEE (reference sequence). The CDR3 covers 15 residues.